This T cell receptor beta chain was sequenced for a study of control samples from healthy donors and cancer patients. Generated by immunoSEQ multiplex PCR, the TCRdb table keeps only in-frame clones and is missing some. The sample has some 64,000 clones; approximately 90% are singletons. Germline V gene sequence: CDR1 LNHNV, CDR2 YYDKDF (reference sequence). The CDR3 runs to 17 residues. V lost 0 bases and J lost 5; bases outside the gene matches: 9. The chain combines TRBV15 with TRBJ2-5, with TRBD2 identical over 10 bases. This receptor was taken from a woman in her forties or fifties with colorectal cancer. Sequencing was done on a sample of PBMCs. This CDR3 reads CATSRDGGAGGRETQYF. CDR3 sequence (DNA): TGTGCCACCAGCAGAGACGGCGGAGCGGGAGGGAGGGAGACCCAGTACTTC.